This T cell receptor (beta chain) was obtained from a study of post-analysis software for immune sequencing data (dated by TCRdb to 2013 to 2016). At the level of the whole study: Recorded disease courses included relapsing-remitting, secondary progressive and progressive-relapsing multiple sclerosis, with some patients lacking subtype annotation. The patient repertoires were compared against 10 to 12 previously published healthy control repertoires obtained from donors aged about 6 to 25 years. A subset of samples was prepared in parallel using single-end sample barcoding, then pooled and co-amplified after Illumina adapter ligation.

This clonotype was counted a few times. There is no known antigen for this receptor. Qualities for individual bases were not recorded, and no much larger clone is one base off. Library prep was done by PCR. Sequencer: Illumina HiSeq 2500. To reduce PCR and sequencing biases, unique molecular identifiers were built into the TCR beta cDNA libraries. Approximately 500,000 cDNA molecules were obtained for every 1 to 10 million input T cells, so each molecule roughly corresponded to one T cell. Patient libraries were prepared and sequenced with the same protocol used for the earlier healthy control dataset. Within a given batch, samples were prepared together, multiplexed and sequenced on the same HiSeq lane. The study's own analysis went as follows. Raw barcoded reads were processed with MIGEC, and single-read molecular identifier groups were discarded before consensus assembly and CDR3 extraction. VDJtools was used for post-analysis of the clonotype tables, with diversity normalized by down-sampling every dataset to the smallest sample size. To correct batch-related cross-sample contamination, repertoire overlap clustering matched CDR3 amino acid sequences but not nucleotide sequences. Clones were called with MiXCR by TCRdb after fastp trimmed the public reads at Q25, and only in-frame beta chains were retained. Entries are consolidated by CDR3 protein sequence, retaining the most common genes and DNA. In this record, the V and J calls reflect TCRdb's handling and not the investigators' own analysis. For this sample there are more than 450,000 distinct CDR3 sequences; roughly 34% appear just once. Around 5.9% of the sample is taken by the ten largest.

General conclusions and limits of the study: Several TRBV segments, including TRBV5-6, TRBV5-1 and TRBV20-1, were significantly more frequent in patients than controls. Multiple sclerosis patients had significantly lower normalized Chao1 diversity than controls, a result that suggests substantial peripheral T-cell clonal expansion. The multiple sclerosis patient group was slightly younger than the control group. Direct clustering with F measure revealed strong co-clustering of samples prepared in the same batch, which led to a batch-effect correction.

Measured from the cysteine to the phenylalanine, the CDR3 is 15 residues long. Only the CDR3 region is kept as DNA, spanning 45 bases read in frame from base 1. For this chain, trimming is 5 bases at the V end and 7 bases at the J end, and the number of junction bases without a gene match is 11. The CDR1 and CDR2 encoded by the germline V gene (reference sequence) are LNHDA and SQIVND. To demonstrate the VDJtools post-analysis software, the study profiled TCR beta repertoires from the peripheral blood of 13 young patients with multiple sclerosis. The patients with multiple sclerosis were children and adolescents between about 6 and 16 years of age.

The sample consisted of blood. This clonotype was sampled from a girl aged 2-17 years with multiple sclerosis. The chain couples TRBV19 to TRBJ1-5; 7 bases in between match TRBD1. The DNA is as follows: TGTGCCAGTAGTGCATCCAGGGGGGCTTACCAGCCCCAGCATTTT. Its translation is CASSASRGAYQPQHF.